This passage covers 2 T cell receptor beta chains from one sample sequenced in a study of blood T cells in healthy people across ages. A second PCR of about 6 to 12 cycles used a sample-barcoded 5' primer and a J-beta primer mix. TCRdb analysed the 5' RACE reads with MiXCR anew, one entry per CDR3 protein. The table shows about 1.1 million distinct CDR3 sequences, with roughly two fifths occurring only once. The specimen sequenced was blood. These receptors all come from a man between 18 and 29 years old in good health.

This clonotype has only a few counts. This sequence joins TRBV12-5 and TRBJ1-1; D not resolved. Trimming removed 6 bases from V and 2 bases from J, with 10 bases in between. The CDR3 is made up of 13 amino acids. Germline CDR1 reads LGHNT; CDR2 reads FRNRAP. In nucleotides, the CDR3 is TGTGCTAGTGGACCCGACACAAACACTGAAGCTTTCTTT. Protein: CASGPDTNTEAFF.

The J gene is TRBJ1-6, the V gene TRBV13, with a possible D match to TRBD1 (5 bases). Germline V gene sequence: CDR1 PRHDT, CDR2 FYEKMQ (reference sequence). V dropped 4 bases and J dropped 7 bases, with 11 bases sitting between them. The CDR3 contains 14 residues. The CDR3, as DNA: TGTGCCAGCAGCTGGGATCGGACAAATTCACCCCTCCACTTT. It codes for CASSWDRTNSPLHF.